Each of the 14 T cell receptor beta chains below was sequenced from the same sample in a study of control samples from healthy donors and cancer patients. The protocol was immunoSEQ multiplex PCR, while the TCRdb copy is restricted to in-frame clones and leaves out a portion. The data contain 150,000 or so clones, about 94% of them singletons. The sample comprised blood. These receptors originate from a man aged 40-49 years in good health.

The CDR3 sequence is CASSAGEYAKLFF. The CDR3 DNA reads as TGTGCCAGTAGCGCAGGGGAATATGCAAAACTGTTTTTT. The chain employs TRBV19 and TRBJ1-4, with a tentative D call TRBD1 (6 bases). The CDR3 extends over 13 amino acids. Germline V gene data show CDR1 as LNHDA and CDR2 as SQIVND (reference sequence). V was clipped by 6 bases and J by 10 bases, with 15 bases between them.

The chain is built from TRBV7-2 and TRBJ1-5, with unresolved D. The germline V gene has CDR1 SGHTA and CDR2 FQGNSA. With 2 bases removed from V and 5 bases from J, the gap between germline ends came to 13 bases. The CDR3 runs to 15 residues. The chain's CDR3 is CASSLSHGPHQPQHF. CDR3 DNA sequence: TGTGCCAGCAGCTTATCGCATGGGCCGCATCAGCCCCAGCATTTT.

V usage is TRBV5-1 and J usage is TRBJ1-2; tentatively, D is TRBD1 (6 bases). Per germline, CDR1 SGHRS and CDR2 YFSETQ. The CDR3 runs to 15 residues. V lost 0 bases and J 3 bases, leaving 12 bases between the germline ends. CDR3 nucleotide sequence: TGCGCCAGCAGCTTGGATACAGGGAGGGACTATGGCTACACCTTC. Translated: CASSLDTGRDYGYTF.

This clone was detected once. CDR3 sequence (DNA): TGTGCCAGCAGTCGGGTAAGGGCCCAAGAGACCCAGTACTTC. This codes for CASSRVRAQETQYF. The chain joins TRBV27 to TRBJ2-5; D not resolved. From germline, CDR1 is MNHEY and CDR2 SMNVEV (reference sequence). The CDR3 is 14 amino acids. The V end lost 5 bases, the J end lost 1 base, and 11 bases lay between the germline ends.

The CDR3: CASSAGDTQYF. CDR3 nucleotide sequence: TGTGCCAGCTCAGCTGGAGATACGCAGTATTTT. The chain employs TRBV18 and TRBJ2-3; D gene unclear. The germline V gene encodes CDR1 KGHSH and CDR2 LQKENI. The V gene lost 5 bases and the J gene lost 5 bases, with 5 bases spanning the gap. This CDR3 has 11 residues.

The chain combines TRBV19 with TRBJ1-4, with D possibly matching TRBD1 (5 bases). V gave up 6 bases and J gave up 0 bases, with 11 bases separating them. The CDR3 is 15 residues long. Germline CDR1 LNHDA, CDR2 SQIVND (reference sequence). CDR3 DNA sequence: TGTGCCAGTAGGCCCGTGACAGCAACTAATGAAAAACTGTTTTTT. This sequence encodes CASRPVTATNEKLFF.

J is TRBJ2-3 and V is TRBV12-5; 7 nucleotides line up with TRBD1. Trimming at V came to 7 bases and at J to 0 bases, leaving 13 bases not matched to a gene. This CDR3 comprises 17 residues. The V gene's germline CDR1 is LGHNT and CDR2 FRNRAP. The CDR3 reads CASDDRQGLTSTDTQYF. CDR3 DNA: TGTGCTAGTGACGACCGACAGGGCCTCACTAGCACAGATACGCAGTATTTT.

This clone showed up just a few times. The CDR3 nucleotides read TGTGCCAGCAGCCCGACAGGGTATTATGGCTACACCTTC. It is translated as CASSPTGYYGYTF. J is TRBJ1-2 and V is TRBV9, with 7 nucleotides matching TRBD1. The CDR3 contains 13 residues. V shed 4 bases, J shed 5 bases, and the junction held 5 bases outside the gene matches. In germline, CDR1 is SGDLS, CDR2 YYNGEE.

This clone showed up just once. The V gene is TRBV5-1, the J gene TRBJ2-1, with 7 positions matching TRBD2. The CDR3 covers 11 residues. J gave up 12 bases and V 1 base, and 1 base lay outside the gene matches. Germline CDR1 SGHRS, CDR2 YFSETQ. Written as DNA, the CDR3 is TGCGCCAGCAGCTTGTCGGGGGGGCAGTTCTTC. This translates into CASSLSGGQFF.

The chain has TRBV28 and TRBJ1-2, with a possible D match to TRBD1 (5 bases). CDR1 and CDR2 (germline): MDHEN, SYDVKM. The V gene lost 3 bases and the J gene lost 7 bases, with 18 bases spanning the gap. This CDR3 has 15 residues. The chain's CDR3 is CASSFLSSRVGGYTF. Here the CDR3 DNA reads TGTGCCAGCAGTTTCTTGTCGAGCAGGGTCGGTGGCTACACCTTC.

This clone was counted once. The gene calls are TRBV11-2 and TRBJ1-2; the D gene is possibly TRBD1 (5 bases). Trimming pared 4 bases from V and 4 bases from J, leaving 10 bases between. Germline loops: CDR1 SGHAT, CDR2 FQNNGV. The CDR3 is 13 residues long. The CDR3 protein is CASSYDSGYGYTF. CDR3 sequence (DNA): TGTGCCAGCAGCTATGACAGTGGCTATGGCTACACCTTC.

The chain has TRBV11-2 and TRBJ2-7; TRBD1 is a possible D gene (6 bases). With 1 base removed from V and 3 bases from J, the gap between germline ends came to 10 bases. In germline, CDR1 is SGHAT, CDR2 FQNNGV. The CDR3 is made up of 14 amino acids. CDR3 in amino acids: CASSLVLGGYEQYF. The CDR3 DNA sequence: TGTGCCAGCAGCTTAGTTTTAGGGGGCTACGAGCAGTACTTC.

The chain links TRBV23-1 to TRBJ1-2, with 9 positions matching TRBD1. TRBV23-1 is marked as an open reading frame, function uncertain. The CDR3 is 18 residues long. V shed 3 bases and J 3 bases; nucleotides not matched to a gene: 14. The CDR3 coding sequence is TGCGCCAGCAGTCATGCTACAGGGGGCGGGAGCATCTACTATGGCTACACCTTC. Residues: CASSHATGGGSIYYGYTF.

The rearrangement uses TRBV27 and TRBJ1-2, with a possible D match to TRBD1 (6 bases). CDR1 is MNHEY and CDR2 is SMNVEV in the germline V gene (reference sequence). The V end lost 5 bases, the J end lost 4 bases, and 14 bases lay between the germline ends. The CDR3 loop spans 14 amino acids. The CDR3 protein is CASSNLQGIYGYTF. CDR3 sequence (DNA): TGTGCCAGCAGTAACCTACAGGGAATCTATGGCTACACCTTC.